Shown below are 30 T cell receptor beta chains from a single sample sequenced in a study of PD-1 blockade in classical Hodgkin lymphoma. Using immunoSEQ multiplex PCR, the repertoire was profiled, and TCRdb retains in-frame clones only, with some absent. Here the sample spans some 58,000 clones, 88% being singletons. After autologous stem cell transplantation all patients relapsed, and prior brentuximab vedotin exposure differed between cohorts. The sequencing here drew on peripheral blood mononuclear cells (PBMCs), taken before the second cycle of nivolumab. The receptors shown here come from a human donor with classical Hodgkin lymphoma.

The DNA of the CDR3 is TGTGCCAGCAGTCCGACAGCAGTCTCCTACGAGCAGTACTTC. It codes for CASSPTAVSYEQYF. The chain has TRBV6-6 and TRBJ2-7; D might be TRBD1 (5 bases). Trimming removed 5 bases from V and 0 bases from J, with 11 bases in between. Germline V gene lookup returns CDR1 MNHNY and CDR2 SVGAGI (reference sequence). The CDR3 has 14 residues.

This clone was counted a single time. This rearrangement joins TRBV5-4 to TRBJ2-7; 11 bases line up with TRBD2. CDR3 length: 18 residues. Germline CDR1 and CDR2: SGHNT and YYREEE (reference sequence). The J segment lost 8 bases and the V segment lost 4 bases, leaving 20 bases of the junction unmatched. In nucleotides, the CDR3 is TGTGCCAGCAGCGCACACAATCAGGTAGCGGGGGGGCTTCTAAAGCAGTACTTC. This sequence encodes CASSAHNQVAGGLLKQYF. The complete variable domain, with remaining parts taken from reference TRBV5-4 and TRBJ2-7, reads ETGVTQSPTHLIKTRGQQVTLRCSSQSGHNTVSWYQQALGQGPQFIFQYYREEENGRGNFPPRFSGLQFPNYSSELNVNALELDDSALYLCASSAHNQVAGGLLKQYFGPGTRLTVT.

This clone was detected a few times. The CDR3 spells CASSRIAGGYNEQFF. The CDR3 DNA reads TGTGCCAGCAGTCGAATAGCGGGGGGGTACAATGAGCAGTTCTTC. V and J are TRBV28 and TRBJ2-1; 11 bases are shared with TRBD2. Germline V lookup: CDR1 MDHEN, CDR2 SYDVKM. This CDR3 contains 15 residues. J was trimmed by 4 bases and V by 5 bases; bases with no gene match: 4.

J is TRBJ2-1 and V is TRBV11-2, with 7 bases aligning to TRBD2. This CDR3 has 17 residues. Germline loops: CDR1 SGHAT, CDR2 FQNNGV. Trimming took 2 bases from V and 2 from J; bases not matched to a gene: 9. The CDR3 sequence: CASSLYPSGIPYNEQFF. CDR3 coding DNA: TGTGCCAGCAGCTTATACCCTAGCGGTATTCCCTACAATGAGCAGTTCTTC.

This chain links TRBV5-1 with TRBJ2-2; 9 bases align to TRBD1. Per the germline V gene, CDR1 is SGHRS and CDR2 is YFSETQ. Trimming cost V 0 bases and J 2 bases; bases outside gene matches: 5. The CDR3 runs to 17 residues. The DNA for the CDR3 is TGCGCCAGCAGCTTGGAGAGGGACAGGGCAAACACCGGGGAGCTGTTTTTT. Amino acid sequence: CASSLERDRANTGELFF. Full variable domain (rest looked up from reference TRBV5-1 and TRBJ2-2): KAGVTQTPRYLIKTRGQQVTLSCSPISGHRSVSWYQQTPGQGLQFLFEYFSETQRNKGNFPGRFSGRQFSNSRSEMNVSTLELGDSALYLCASSLERDRANTGELFFGEGSRLTVL.

V gene TRBV28 combines with J gene TRBJ1-4, with 7 bases identical to TRBD1. The germline V gene encodes CDR1 MDHEN and CDR2 SYDVKM. J was trimmed by 9 bases and V by 7 bases; bases with no gene match: 20. This CDR3 region has 17 residues. The CDR3 is CASTFTQGGRGSKKLFF. For the CDR3, the DNA is TGTGCCAGCACCTTCACACAAGGGGGCAGGGGGTCGAAAAAACTGTTTTTT.

This chain connects TRBV5-1 to TRBJ2-3; unclear D gene. Germline V CDR1 and CDR2: SGHRS, YFSETQ. Trimming took off 1 base at V and 4 bases at J, with 13 bases between the two ends. This CDR3 spans 15 amino acids. Written as DNA, the CDR3 is TGCGCCAGCAGCTTGCCTAGGCCAGACGCAGATACGCAGTATTTT. Translated, it gives CASSLPRPDADTQYF.

The chain joins TRBV18 to TRBJ1-5; D is ambiguous. V was trimmed by 0 bases and J by 4 bases, leaving 13 bases between them. Per germline, CDR1 KGHSH and CDR2 LQKENI. There are 16 residues in the CDR3. CDR3: CASSPPSGPPNQPQHF. The CDR3 DNA reads as TGTGCCAGCTCACCACCGTCAGGTCCCCCTAATCAGCCCCAGCATTTT.

The rearrangement links TRBV30 to TRBJ1-6, with no clear D. Trimming pared 4 bases from V and 14 bases from J, leaving 15 bases between. The CDR3 has 12 amino acids. In germline, CDR1 is GTSNPN, CDR2 SVGIG (reference sequence). DNA for the CDR3: TGTGCCTGGACCCGCGGCCCCCTCACCCTCCACTTT. Its protein product is CAWTRGPLTLHF.

CDR3 coding DNA: TGCGCCAGCAGCTTGGCCAAGGGGACAGGGGCAACTAATGAAAAACTGTTTTTT. This translates into CASSLAKGTGATNEKLFF. The V and J genes are TRBV5-1 and TRBJ1-4, with 10 bases identical to TRBD1. With 0 bases clipped from V and 0 bases from J, the junction kept 5 bases outside the gene matches. The germline gives CDR1 SGHRS, CDR2 YFSETQ. CDR3 length: 18 residues.

This rearrangement joins TRBV4-1 to TRBJ1-1; 9 nucleotides match TRBD1. The CDR3 consists of 15 residues. Germline V lookup: CDR1 MGHRA, CDR2 YSYEKL. J lost 2 bases, V lost 3 bases, and 4 bases had no gene match. The CDR3 loop reads CASSQGDRDNTEAFF. CDR3 DNA: TGCGCCAGCAGCCAGGGGGACAGGGACAACACTGAAGCTTTCTTT.

This chain connects TRBV5-1 to TRBJ1-6; no clear D gene. The ends were cut back, 2 bases at V and 7 bases at J, with 13 bases in the middle. The CDR3 is 15 amino acids. Germline V CDR1 and CDR2: SGHRS, YFSETQ. The CDR3 here is CASSFGPAGNSPLHF. The CDR3 DNA reads TGCGCCAGCAGCTTTGGTCCGGCGGGGAATTCACCCCTCCACTTT.

The chain has TRBV5-1 and TRBJ2-2, with TRBD2 as a possible D gene (6 bases). Germline V gene sequence: CDR1 SGHRS, CDR2 YFSETQ. The CDR3 is 13 residues long. Trimming removed 3 bases from V and 7 bases from J, with 10 bases in between. The CDR3 protein is CASSSQGGGELFF. CDR3 coding DNA: TGCGCCAGCAGCTCGCAGGGAGGCGGGGAGCTGTTTTTT.

The chain links TRBV11-2 to TRBJ1-6; no reliable D call. CDR3 length: 16 residues. Germline assignment: CDR1 SGHAT and CDR2 FQNNGV. V lost 7 bases and J 7 bases, leaving 20 bases between the germline ends. CDR3 sequence: CASNSGSGFINSPLHF. CDR3 coding DNA: TGTGCCAGCAACTCCGGGTCGGGGTTTATAAATTCACCCCTCCACTTT.

V and J are TRBV11-3 and TRBJ1-2, with TRBD1 matching over 7 bases. After removal of 5 bases from V and 0 bases from J, the junction contained 18 bases not matched to a gene. Germline CDR1 and CDR2: SGHNT and YENEEA. CDR3 length: 19 residues. The CDR3 loop reads CASSPVPGQIQSPNYGYTF. CDR3 DNA: TGTGCCAGCAGCCCAGTCCCGGGACAGATTCAGTCCCCTAACTATGGCTACACCTTC.

This chain connects TRBV5-1 to TRBJ2-3, with D possibly being TRBD2 (6 bases). The CDR3 runs to 14 residues. Germline V lookup: CDR1 SGHRS, CDR2 YFSETQ. V lost 2 bases to trimming and J lost 1 base, with 8 bases between them. The CDR3 bases are TGCGCCAGCAGCTTCGGAGGGGGCACAGATACGCAGTATTTT. It translates to CASSFGGGTDTQYF.

The chain links TRBV2 to TRBJ2-7; no definite D call. Trimming took 5 bases from V and 4 from J, leaving 21 bases between them. This CDR3 region has 16 residues. The germline V gene has CDR1 SNHLY and CDR2 FYNNEI. The CDR3 DNA follows: TGTGCCAGCAGTTACCCCGACCGGGCCCCGGGTTACGAGCAGTACTTC. Protein sequence: CASSYPDRAPGYEQYF.

The chain uses TRBV19 and TRBJ2-3; a possible D gene is TRBD2 (5 bases). The CDR3 consists of 16 residues. V lost 1 base, J lost 0 bases, and 11 bases lay in between. From germline, CDR1 is LNHDA and CDR2 SQIVND (reference sequence). DNA of the CDR3: TGTGCCAGTAGTATAGTTCAGCGGCGAAGCACAGATACGCAGTATTTT. This sequence encodes CASSIVQRRSTDTQYF.

V and J are TRBV5-1 and TRBJ2-1, with TRBD2 identical over 10 bases. This CDR3 is 17 amino acids long. Germline lookup yields CDR1 SGHRS and CDR2 YFSETQ. V lost 5 bases, J lost 8 bases, and 16 bases stayed unmatched. DNA of the CDR3: TGCGCCAGCAGTCATGGGACTAGCGCTCTGGGCGGTGATGAGCAGTTCTTC. Translating gives CASSHGTSALGGDEQFF.

V is TRBV5-4 and J is TRBJ2-7, with D possibly called TRBD1 or TRBD2 (5 bases each). The CDR3 is 15 amino acids. The germline gives CDR1 SGHNT, CDR2 YYREEE (reference sequence). V shed 5 bases and J shed 5 bases, with 20 bases lying between them. For the CDR3, the DNA is TGTGCCAGCAGGGCTCAGGCAGGGACGAGTCACGAGCAGTACTTC. Encoded protein: CASRAQAGTSHEQYF.

The V call is TRBV6-5, the J call TRBJ1-5; D call uncertain. This CDR3 is 15 amino acids long. Trimming cost V 8 bases and J 0 bases, with 14 bases left between them. CDR1 and CDR2 from the germline V gene are MNHEY and SVGAGI. The DNA for the CDR3 is TGTGCCAGCGGATCGCTTGACCATAGCAATCAGCCCCAGCATTTT. As protein: CASGSLDHSNQPQHF.

This chain joins TRBV5-1 and TRBJ1-1; the D gene is possibly TRBD1 (5 bases). Between the trimmed V and J ends, which lost 3 bases and 1 base, there was a span of 10 bases. The length of the CDR3 is 14 residues. CDR1 and CDR2 from the germline V gene are SGHRS and YFSETQ. CDR3 loop: CASSSGRGNTEAFF. CDR3 bases: TGCGCCAGCAGCTCCGGGAGGGGGAACACTGAAGCTTTCTTT.

CDR3 loop: CASSLREGATNEKLFF. The CDR3 DNA is TGTGCCAGCAGCTTGAGGGAAGGGGCAACTAATGAAAAACTGTTTTTT. This chain joins TRBV5-5 and TRBJ1-4; D might be TRBD1 (5 bases). Germline CDR1 and CDR2: SGHKS and YYEKEE (reference sequence). Trimming took off 1 base at V and 0 bases at J, with 10 bases between the two ends. The CDR3 runs to 16 residues.

The rearrangement uses TRBV5-1 and TRBJ1-6; the D is unclear. CDR3 length: 13 amino acids. The V gene lost 9 bases and the J gene lost 6 bases, with 13 bases spanning the gap. Germline-derived CDR1 and CDR2 are SGHRS and YFSETQ. The CDR3 region has the DNA TGCGCCACCGGGCAGAATCTTAATTCACCCCTCCACTTT. Translated: CATGQNLNSPLHF. The whole variable domain, remainder taken from reference TRBV5-1 and TRBJ1-6, is KAGVTQTPRYLIKTRGQQVTLSCSPISGHRSVSWYQQTPGQGLQFLFEYFSETQRNKGNFPGRFSGRQFSNSRSEMNVSTLELGDSALYLCATGQNLNSPLHFGNGTRLTVT.

This chain links TRBV13 with TRBJ1-6; D not certain. CDR1 and CDR2 from the germline V gene are PRHDT and FYEKMQ (reference sequence). The CDR3 has 16 amino acids. V was clipped by 5 bases and J by 7 bases, with 18 bases between them. The chain's CDR3 is CASSKGGRGINSPLHF. CDR3 bases: TGTGCCAGCAGCAAGGGAGGCCGGGGAATCAATTCACCCCTCCACTTT. Drawing the rest from reference TRBV13 and TRBJ1-6, the complete variable domain is AAGVIQSPRHLIKEKRETATLKCYPIPRHDTVYWYQQGPGQDPQFLISFYEKMQSDKGSIPDRFSAQQFSDYHSELNMSSLELGDSALYFCASSKGGRGINSPLHFGNGTRLTVT.

V and J are TRBV7-6 and TRBJ2-1; D is unresolved. With 4 bases removed from V and 5 bases from J, the gap between germline ends came to 12 bases. There are 14 residues in the CDR3. The germline V gene has CDR1 SGHVS and CDR2 FNYEAQ. The CDR3 region has the DNA TGTGCCAGCAGCTCCCAGGTACGGGACAATGAGCAGTTCTTC. Translating gives CASSSQVRDNEQFF.

The gene calls are TRBV19 and TRBJ1-1, with D hard to call. V lost 5 bases and J lost 0, with 7 bases in between. The CDR3 is 13 residues long. In germline, CDR1 is LNHDA, CDR2 SQIVND (reference sequence). CDR3 sequence reads: CASSLTVNTEAFF. DNA of the CDR3: TGTGCCAGTAGTTTGACGGTGAACACTGAAGCTTTCTTT.

The rearrangement uses TRBV18 and TRBJ1-1, with unresolved D. The CDR3 is 13 amino acids. Germline assignment: CDR1 KGHSH and CDR2 LQKENI. Trimming shortened V by 1 base and J by 7 bases, and 10 bases separated the two germline ends. The CDR3 bases are TGTGCCAGCTCACCACGGGCAGGTCTTGAAGCTTTCTTT. This encodes CASSPRAGLEAFF.

The genes are TRBV5-1 and TRBJ1-4; D gene unclear. Germline lookup yields CDR1 SGHRS and CDR2 YFSETQ. CDR3 length: 15 residues. Between the trimmed V and J ends, which lost 2 bases and 7 bases, there was a span of 15 bases. CDR3 bases: TGCGCCAGCAGCTTCACCGGCCAGGTCGGTGAAAAACTGTTTTTT. Translation gives CASSFTGQVGEKLFF.

The genes are TRBV5-1 and TRBJ2-3, with 8 bases fitting TRBD2. Germline V gives CDR1 SGHRS, CDR2 YFSETQ. Trimming at V came to 4 bases and at J to 4 bases, leaving 8 bases not matched to a gene. The CDR3 runs to 15 residues. CDR3 amino acids: CASSAGGVGADTQYF. CDR3 nucleotide sequence: TGCGCCAGCAGCGCCGGGGGGGTTGGCGCAGATACGCAGTATTTT.